The rows below give T cell receptor beta chains drawn from one sample of a study of cytomegalovirus exposure and HLA in healthy donors. TCRdb's table, derived via immunoSEQ multiplex PCR, lists solely in-frame clones and lacks some. The sample holds about 140,000 clones, roughly 76% seen once. Source material: PBMCs. Receptors were obtained from a female donor in good health and CMV-seronegative. CDR3s include the opening cysteine and the closing phenylalanine or tryptophan. Each record gives: clone size, J gene, V gene, D gene, CDR3 protein, CDR3 DNA. A D gene is named only where the DNA matches it firmly. Clone size is not always given. Where it is, it says once, few, many or a class for expanded clones.

>.|TRBJ1-2|TRBV12-5|.
CASGFDNRDYTF
TGTGCTAGTGGTTTTGATAACAGGGACTACACCTTC
>.|TRBJ2-7|TRBV28|.
CASSEGGGDEQYF
TGTGCCAGCAGCGAAGGGGGTGGCGACGAGCAGTACTTC
>.|TRBJ1-2|TRBV5-4|.
CASSNEAYGYTF
TGTGCCAGCAGTAACGAGGCCTATGGCTACACCTTC
>.|TRBJ1-1|TRBV6-5|.
CASSQSRGTEAFF
TGTGCCAGCAGTCAGTCGCGGGGCACTGAAGCTTTCTTT
>.|TRBJ2-1|TRBV10-3|.
CAISENPASPGNEQFF
TGTGCCATCAGCGAAAACCCGGCCTCTCCGGGCAATGAGCAGTTCTTC
>once|TRBJ2-1|TRBV10-3|TRBD1
CAITQDRTGDYNEQFF
TGTGCCATCACTCAAGATAGGACAGGGGACTACAATGAGCAGTTCTTC
>few|TRBJ2-3|TRBV6-4|TRBD1
CASSDGTGGADTQYF
TGTGCCAGCAGTGACGGGACAGGGGGCGCAGATACGCAGTATTTT
>.|TRBJ1-1|TRBV27|.
CASSNQMNTEAFF
TGTGCCAGCAGTAACCAGATGAACACTGAAGCTTTCTTT
>.|TRBJ2-3|TRBV6-5|TRBD1
CASSRGQADTQYF
TGTGCCAGCAGTCGAGGACAGGCAGATACGCAGTATTTT
>.|TRBJ1-4|TRBV19|.
CASRPLSSGALNEKLFF
TGTGCCAGTAGACCCCTCTCAAGCGGGGCCCTTAATGAAAAACTGTTTTTT
>.|TRBJ1-4|TRBV7-8|TRBD1
CASSFGSQGADEKLFF
TGTGCCAGCAGCTTTGGTTCACAGGGGGCTGATGAAAAACTGTTTTTT
>.|TRBJ2-7|TRBV7-9|TRBD1
CASSLDRVGHEQYF
TGTGCCAGCAGCTTGGACAGGGTGGGCCACGAGCAGTACTTC
>.|TRBJ2-3|TRBV27|TRBD2
CASSFLAGGHGDTQYF
TGTGCCAGCAGTTTCCTAGCGGGAGGGCATGGAGATACGCAGTATTTT
>few|TRBJ1-2|TRBV19|.
CASSPRSNYGYTF
TGTGCCAGTAGCCCCAGATCTAACTATGGCTACACCTTC
>.|TRBJ2-1|TRBV25-1|.
CASSLSQGRNEQFF
TGTGCCAGCAGTCTGAGCCAGGGGCGCAATGAGCAGTTCTTC
>.|TRBJ1-1|TRBV11-2|.
CASSPPRGSVEAFF
TGTGCCAGCAGCCCTCCCAGGGGATCCGTTGAAGCTTTCTTT
>.|TRBJ2-1|TRBV7-8|TRBD1
CASSLGQGVYNEQFF
TGTGCCAGCAGCTTGGGACAGGGTGTGTACAATGAGCAGTTCTTC
>few|TRBJ2-7|TRBV19|.
CASSTGGVGPYEQYF
TGTGCCAGTAGTACCGGAGGGGTGGGGCCCTACGAGCAGTACTTC
>.|TRBJ2-6|TRBV29-1|.
CSVVSGRYPSGANVLTF
TGCAGCGTTGTAAGTGGCAGATACCCTTCTGGGGCCAACGTCCTGACTTTC
>.|TRBJ1-5|TRBV27|.
CASSLVPYSNQPQHF
TGTGCCAGCAGTTTAGTCCCCTATAGCAATCAGCCCCAGCATTTT
>.|TRBJ2-5|TRBV10-2|TRBD2
CASSEWPSGNQETQYF
TGCGCCAGCAGTGAGTGGCCTAGCGGAAATCAAGAGACCCAGTACTTC
>few|TRBJ1-4|TRBV9|.
CASSVGQGNEKLFF
TGTGCCAGCAGCGTAGGGCAGGGTAACGAAAAACTGTTTTTT
>few|TRBJ1-1|TRBV11-2|.
CASSAEFRVPNTEAFF
TGTGCCAGCAGCGCTGAGTTTCGCGTTCCGAACACTGAAGCTTTCTTT
>.|TRBJ2-2|TRBV11-2|.
CASSLVMGRLGTGELFF
TGTGCCAGCAGCTTAGTTATGGGCAGGTTAGGCACCGGGGAGCTGTTTTTT
>.|TRBJ1-1|TRBV7-3|TRBD1
CASSFSGQGDGVAFF
TGTGCCAGCAGCTTTTCGGGACAGGGGGACGGGGTGGCTTTCTTT
>.|TRBJ1-1|TRBV5-1|TRBD1
CASSSGDRGRNTEAFF
TGCGCCAGCAGCTCTGGGGACAGGGGGAGAAACACTGAAGCTTTCTTT
>few|TRBJ2-3|TRBV4-1|.
CASSQDSNTQYF
TGCGCCAGCAGCCAAGACAGTAATACGCAGTATTTT
>.|TRBJ1-5|TRBV28|.
CASNQQAGQPQHF
TGTGCCAGCAACCAACAGGCAGGTCAGCCCCAGCATTTT